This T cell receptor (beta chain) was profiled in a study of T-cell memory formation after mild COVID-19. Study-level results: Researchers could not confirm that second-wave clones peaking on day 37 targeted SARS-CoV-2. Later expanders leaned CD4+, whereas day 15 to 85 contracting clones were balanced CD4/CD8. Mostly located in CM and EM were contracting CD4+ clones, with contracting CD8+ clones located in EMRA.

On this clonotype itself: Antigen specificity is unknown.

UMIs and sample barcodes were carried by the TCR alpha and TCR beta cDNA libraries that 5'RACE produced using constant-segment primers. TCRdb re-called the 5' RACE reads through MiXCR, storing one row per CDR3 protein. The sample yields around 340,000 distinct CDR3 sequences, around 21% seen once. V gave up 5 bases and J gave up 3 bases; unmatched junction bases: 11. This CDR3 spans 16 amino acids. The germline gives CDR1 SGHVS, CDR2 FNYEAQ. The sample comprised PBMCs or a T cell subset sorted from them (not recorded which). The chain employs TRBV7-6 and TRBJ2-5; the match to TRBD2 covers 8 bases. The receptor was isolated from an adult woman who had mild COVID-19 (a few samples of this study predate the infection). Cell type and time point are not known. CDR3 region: CASSPRGGRVEETQYF. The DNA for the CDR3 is TGTGCCAGCAGCCCCCGGGGGGGGCGTGTGGAAGAGACCCAGTACTTC.